The sequence of this T cell receptor (beta chain) was determined in a study of graft-versus-host responses after intestinal transplantation. Findings of the study overall: The study found high graft-versus-host to host-versus-graft clonal ratios in allografts of patients with graft-donor T cell macrochimerism.

With 2 bases removed from V and 10 bases from J, the gap between germline ends came to 15 bases. CDR3 length: 13 amino acids. Germline V CDR1 and CDR2: SGHKS, YYEKEE (reference sequence). On this clone: Its antigen is not known.

Data came from immunoSEQ multiplex PCR; TCRdb stores just in-frame clones and leaves some out. The sample lists tens of thousands of clones, under 85% seen once, with 17% in the top ten. The chain couples TRBV5-5 to TRBJ1-1; D might be TRBD1 (6 bases). Sequenced here: unstimulated CD8+ T cells sorted from spleen or lymph node cells, sampled before intestinal transplant. The receptor was isolated from a human donor who received an intestinal transplant. The CDR3 DNA is TGTGCCAGCAGCTTCCCTTACAGGGTTGGAGCTTTCTTT. Translated: CASSFPYRVGAFF. The whole variable domain, filled in from reference TRBV5-5 and TRBJ1-1, reads DAGVTQSPTHLIKTRGQQVTLRCSPISGHKSVSWYQQVLGQGPQFIFQYYEKEERGRGNFPDRFSARQFPNYSSELNVNALLLGDSALYLCASSFPYRVGAFFGQGTRLTVV.